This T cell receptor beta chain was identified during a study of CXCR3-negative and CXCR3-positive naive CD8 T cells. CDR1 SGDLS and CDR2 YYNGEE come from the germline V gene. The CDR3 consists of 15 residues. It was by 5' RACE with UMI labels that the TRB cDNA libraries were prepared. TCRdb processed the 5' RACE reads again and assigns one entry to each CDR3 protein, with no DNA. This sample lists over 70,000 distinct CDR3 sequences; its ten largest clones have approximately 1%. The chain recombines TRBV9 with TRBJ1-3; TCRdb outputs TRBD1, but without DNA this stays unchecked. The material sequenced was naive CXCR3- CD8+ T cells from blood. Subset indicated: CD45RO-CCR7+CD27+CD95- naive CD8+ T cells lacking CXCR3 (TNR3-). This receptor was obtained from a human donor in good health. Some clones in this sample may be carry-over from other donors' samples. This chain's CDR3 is CASSFDSVGGNTIYF.